These 4 T cell receptor beta chains originate from one sample sequenced in a study of blood T cell repertoires in COVID-19. Libraries were prepared by immunoSEQ multiplex PCR; TCRdb keeps only in-frame clonotypes and omits some of them. The sample contains 55,000 to 95,000 clones, about four fifths of which appear only once. The specimen was peripheral blood. The source is a woman in her seventies with acute or convalescent COVID-19.

This clone came up once. The chain is built from TRBV19 and TRBJ2-7, with 9 bases matching TRBD2. The CDR3 length is 18 residues. Germline V CDR1 and CDR2: LNHDA, SQIVND (reference sequence). Unmatched junction bases numbered 13, after V lost 1 base and J lost 3 bases. CDR3 sequence: CASSIAPKGGRAFYEQYF. The CDR3 DNA reads as TGTGCCAGTAGTATAGCCCCCAAGGGCGGGAGGGCCTTCTACGAGCAGTACTTC.

This chain uses TRBV5-1 with TRBJ2-7; TRBD1 matches 7 bases. Germline CDR1 and CDR2: SGHRS and YFSETQ. After removal of 4 bases from V and 4 bases from J, the junction contained 11 bases not matched to a gene. The CDR3 consists of 15 residues. CDR3 coding DNA: TGCGCCAGCAGCATTCCGACAGGGAACTATTACGAGCAGTACTTC. As protein: CASSIPTGNYYEQYF.

This clone was counted a few times. V is TRBV6-5 and J is TRBJ1-3; TRBD1 matches at 8 bases. CDR1 MNHEY and CDR2 SVGAGI come from the germline V gene. This CDR3 is built from 14 residues. V lost 6 bases and J lost 3; bases outside the gene matches: 4. DNA of the CDR3: TGTGCCAGCAGCCACGACAGGGGTGGAAACACCATATATTTT. Protein sequence: CASSHDRGGNTIYF.

There are a few counts of this clone. The junction differs from germline at one of its ends, possibly a read error. The chain is built from TRBV7-7 and TRBJ2-7, with D perhaps matching TRBD2 (6 bases). Per germline, CDR1 SSHAT and CDR2 FNYEAQ (reference sequence). The CDR3 extends over 13 amino acids. This CDR3 reads CASSSIMGGEQYF. CDR3 nucleotide sequence: TGTGCTAGCAGCTCAATCATGGGGGGCGAGCAGTACTTC.